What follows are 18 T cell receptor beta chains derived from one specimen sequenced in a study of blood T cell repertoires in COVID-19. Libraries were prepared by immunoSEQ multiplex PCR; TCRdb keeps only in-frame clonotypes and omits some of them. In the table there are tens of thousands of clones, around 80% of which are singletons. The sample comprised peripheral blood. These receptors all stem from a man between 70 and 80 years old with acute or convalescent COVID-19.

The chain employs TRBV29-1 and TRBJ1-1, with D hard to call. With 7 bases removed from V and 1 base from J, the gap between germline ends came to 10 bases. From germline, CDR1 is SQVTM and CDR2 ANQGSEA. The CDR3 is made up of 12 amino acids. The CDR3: CSGSGANTEAFF. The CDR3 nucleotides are TGCAGCGGATCGGGAGCGAACACTGAAGCTTTCTTT.

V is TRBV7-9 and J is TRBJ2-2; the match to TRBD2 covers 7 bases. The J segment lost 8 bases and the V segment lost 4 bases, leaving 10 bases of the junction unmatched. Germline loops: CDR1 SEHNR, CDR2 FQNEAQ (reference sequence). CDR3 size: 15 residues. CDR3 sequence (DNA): TGTGCCAGCAGCTACGGGACTACCCTGACGGGGGAGCTGTTTTTT. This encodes CASSYGTTLTGELFF.

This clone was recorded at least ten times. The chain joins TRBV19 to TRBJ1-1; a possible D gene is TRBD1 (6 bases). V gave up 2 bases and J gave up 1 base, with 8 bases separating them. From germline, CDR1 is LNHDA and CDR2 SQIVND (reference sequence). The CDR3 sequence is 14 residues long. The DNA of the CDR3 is TGTGCCAGTAGTATACAGGGGCCGAACACTGAAGCTTTCTTT. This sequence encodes CASSIQGPNTEAFF.

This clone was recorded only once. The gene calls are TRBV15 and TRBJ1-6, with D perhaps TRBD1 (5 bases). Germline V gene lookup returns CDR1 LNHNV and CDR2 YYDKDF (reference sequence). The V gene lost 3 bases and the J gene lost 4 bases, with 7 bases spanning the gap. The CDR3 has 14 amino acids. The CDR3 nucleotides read TGTGCCACCAGCAGGGGGCCGTATAATTCACCCCTCCACTTT. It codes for CATSRGPYNSPLHF.

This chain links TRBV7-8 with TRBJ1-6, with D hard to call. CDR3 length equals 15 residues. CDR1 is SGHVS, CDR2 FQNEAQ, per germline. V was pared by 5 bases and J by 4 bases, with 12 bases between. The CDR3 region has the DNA TGTGCCAGCAGCCCCCTACAGAGATATAATTCACCCCTCCACTTT. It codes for CASSPLQRYNSPLHF.

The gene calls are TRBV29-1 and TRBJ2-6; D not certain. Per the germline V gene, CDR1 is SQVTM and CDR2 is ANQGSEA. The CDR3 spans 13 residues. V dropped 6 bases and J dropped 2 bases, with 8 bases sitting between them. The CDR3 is CSVQSAGANVLTF. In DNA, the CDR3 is TGCAGCGTACAGTCGGCTGGGGCCAACGTCCTGACTTTC.

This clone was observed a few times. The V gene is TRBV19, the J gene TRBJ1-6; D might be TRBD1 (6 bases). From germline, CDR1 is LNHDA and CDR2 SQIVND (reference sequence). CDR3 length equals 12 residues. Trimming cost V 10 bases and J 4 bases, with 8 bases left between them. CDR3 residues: CATGQYNSPLHF. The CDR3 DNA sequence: TGTGCCACCGGACAGTATAATTCACCCCTCCACTTT.

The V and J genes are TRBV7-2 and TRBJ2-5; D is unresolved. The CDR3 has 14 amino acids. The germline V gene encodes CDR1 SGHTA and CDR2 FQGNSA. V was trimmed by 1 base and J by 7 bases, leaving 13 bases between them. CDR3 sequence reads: CASSLEAGPGTQYF. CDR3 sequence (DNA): TGTGCCAGCAGCTTAGAGGCCGGCCCAGGGACCCAGTACTTC. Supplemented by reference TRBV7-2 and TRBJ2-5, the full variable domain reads GAGVSQSPSNKVTEKGKDVELRCDPISGHTALYWYRQSLGQGLEFLIYFQGNSAPDKSGLPSDRFSAERTGGSVSTLTIQRTQQEDSAVYLCASSLEAGPGTQYFGPGTRLLVL.

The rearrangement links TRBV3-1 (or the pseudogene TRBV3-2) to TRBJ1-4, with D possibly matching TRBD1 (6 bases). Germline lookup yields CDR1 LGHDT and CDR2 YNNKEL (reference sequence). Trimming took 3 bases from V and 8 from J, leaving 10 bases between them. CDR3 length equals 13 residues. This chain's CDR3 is CASSHGGAEKLFF. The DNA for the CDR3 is TGTGCCAGCAGCCACGGGGGGGCCGAAAAACTGTTTTTT.

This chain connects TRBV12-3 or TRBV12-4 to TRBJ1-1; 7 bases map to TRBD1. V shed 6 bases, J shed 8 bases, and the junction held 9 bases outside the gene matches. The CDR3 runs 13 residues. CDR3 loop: CASSPNQGVEAFF. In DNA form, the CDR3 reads TGTGCCAGCAGCCCCAACCAGGGGGTCGAAGCTTTCTTT.

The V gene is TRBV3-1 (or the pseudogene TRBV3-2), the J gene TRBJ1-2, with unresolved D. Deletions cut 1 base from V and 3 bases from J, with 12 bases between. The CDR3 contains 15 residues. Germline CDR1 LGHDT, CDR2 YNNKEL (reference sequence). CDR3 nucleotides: TGTGCCAGCAGCCAAGGTCGGTCAGGTGACTATGGCTACACCTTC. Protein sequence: CASSQGRSGDYGYTF.

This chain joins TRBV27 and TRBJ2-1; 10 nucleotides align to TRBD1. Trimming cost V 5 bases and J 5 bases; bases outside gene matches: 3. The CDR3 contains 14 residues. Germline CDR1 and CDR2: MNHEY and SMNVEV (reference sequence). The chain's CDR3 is CASSRTGGHNEQFF. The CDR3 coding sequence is TGTGCCAGCAGTAGGACAGGGGGTCACAATGAGCAGTTCTTC.

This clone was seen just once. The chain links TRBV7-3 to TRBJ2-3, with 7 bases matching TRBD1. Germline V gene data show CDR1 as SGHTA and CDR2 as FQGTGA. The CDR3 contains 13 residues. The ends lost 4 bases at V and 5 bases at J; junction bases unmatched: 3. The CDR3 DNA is TGTGCCAGCAGCTCGACAGGGAGAGATACGCAGTATTTT. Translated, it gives CASSSTGRDTQYF. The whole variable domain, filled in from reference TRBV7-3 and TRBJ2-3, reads GAGVSQTPSNKVTEKGKYVELRCDPISGHTALYWYRQSLGQGPEFLIYFQGTGAADDSGLPNDRFFAVRPEGSVSTLKIQRTERGDSAVYLCASSSTGRDTQYFGPGTRLTVL.

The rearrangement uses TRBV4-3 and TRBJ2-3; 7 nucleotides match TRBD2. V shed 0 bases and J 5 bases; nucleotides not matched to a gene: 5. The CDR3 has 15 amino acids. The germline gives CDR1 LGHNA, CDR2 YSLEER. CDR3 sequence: CASSQDGKREDTQYF. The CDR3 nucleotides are TGCGCCAGCAGCCAAGACGGAAAGCGGGAAGATACGCAGTATTTT.

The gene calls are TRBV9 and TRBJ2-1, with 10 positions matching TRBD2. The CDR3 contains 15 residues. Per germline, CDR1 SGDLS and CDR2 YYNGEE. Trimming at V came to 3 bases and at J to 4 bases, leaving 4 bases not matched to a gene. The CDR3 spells CASSAPGLAYNEQFF. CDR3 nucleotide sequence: TGTGCCAGCAGCGCGCCGGGACTAGCGTACAATGAGCAGTTCTTC.

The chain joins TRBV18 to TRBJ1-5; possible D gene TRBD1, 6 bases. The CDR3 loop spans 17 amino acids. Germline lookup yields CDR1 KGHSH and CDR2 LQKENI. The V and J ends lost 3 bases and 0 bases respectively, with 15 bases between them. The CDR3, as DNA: TGTGCCAGCTCACCCCGGGGGGGCAGGGCTAGCAATCAGCCCCAGCATTTT. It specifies CASSPRGGRASNQPQHF. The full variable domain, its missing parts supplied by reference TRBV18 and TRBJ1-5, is NAGVMQNPRHLVRRRGQEARLRCSPMKGHSHVYWYRQLPEEGLKFMVYLQKENIIDESGMPKERFSAEFPKEGPSILRIQQVVRGDSAAYFCASSPRGGRASNQPQHFGDGTRLSIL.

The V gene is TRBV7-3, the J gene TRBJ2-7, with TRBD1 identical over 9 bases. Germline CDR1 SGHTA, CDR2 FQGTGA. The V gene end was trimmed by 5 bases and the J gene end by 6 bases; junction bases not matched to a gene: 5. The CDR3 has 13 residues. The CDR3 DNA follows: TGTGCCAGCAGCCCGGGACAGGGCCGCGAGCAGTACTTC. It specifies CASSPGQGREQYF.

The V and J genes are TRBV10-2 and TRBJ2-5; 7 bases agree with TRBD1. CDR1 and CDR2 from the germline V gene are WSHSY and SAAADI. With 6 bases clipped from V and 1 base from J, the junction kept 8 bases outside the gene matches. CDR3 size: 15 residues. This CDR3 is CASRLPGQRQETQYF. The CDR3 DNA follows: TGCGCCAGCAGGCTACCGGGACAGCGCCAAGAGACCCAGTACTTC.